A selection of T cell receptor beta chains follows, all from one sample in a study of shared clonotypes between healthy human individuals. Sequencing was performed with immunoSEQ multiplex PCR; in TCRdb, only in-frame clones are kept and a portion is missing. Among more than 1,200,000 clones listed, roughly 98.5% were seen once. Source material: naive CD4+ T cells sorted from blood. These receptor sequences come from a man aged 25-45 years in good health. Both conserved end residues are trimmed from each CDR3. Each record gives: J gene, V gene, CDR3 protein.

TRBJ1-2	TRBV5-4	ASSLEHRDYGYT
TRBJ1-2	TRBV6-1	ATTGTQVGGYT
TRBJ1-4	TRBV4-3	ASSQDLSREGAQLF
TRBJ2-2	TRBV18	ASSWLSTEGTGELF
TRBJ2-3	TRBV7-2	ASSYSTDTQY
TRBJ2-7	TRBV5-4	ASSPGLSGGEQY
TRBJ1-4	TRBV30	AWKLGTGVRGATNEKLF
TRBJ2-5	TRBV28	ASSYLSETQY
TRBJ1-2	TRBV7-2	ASSRAVGGAYGYT
TRBJ2-3	TRBV27	ASSLRGTRDSSTDTQY
TRBJ2-4	TRBV15	ATSRDRAGKNIQY
TRBJ1-5	TRBV7-8	ASSLAYQPQH
TRBJ2-2	TRBV2	ASSIGGELF
TRBJ1-4	TRBV28	ASRVPGSHEKLF
TRBJ2-7	TRBV5-4	ASSPTGPGGDYEQY
TRBJ2-3	TRBV11-3	ASSRGSNTDTQY
TRBJ2-3	TRBV1	TSSQCDCQGQY
TRBJ1-3	TRBV28	AISNSGNTIY
TRBJ1-2	TRBV18	ASSPPTTNLHGYT
TRBJ2-7	TRBV7-2	ASSFPGQGSNEQY
TRBJ2-3	TRBV11-2	ASKGLSGRRTDTQY
TRBJ1-2	TRBV28	ASSLVTGVGYT
TRBJ1-1	TRBV5-1	ASSSQGIAEAF
TRBJ1-5	TRBV5-6	ASSLTGSNQPQH
TRBJ2-3	TRBV6-5	ASSYHIKGGEDTQY
TRBJ1-5	TRBV2	ASSEARGTQPQH
TRBJ1-5	TRBV5-4	ASSLGPDNQPQH
TRBJ2-3	TRBV27	ASILLGTDTQY
TRBJ2-2	TRBV5-1	ASSLSGRSKNTGELF
TRBJ2-1	TRBV21-1	ASSKGGGLSPTTNEQF
TRBJ1-3	TRBV2	ASSEYNRAGNTIY
TRBJ2-2	TRBV18	ASSPPTGPGELF
TRBJ2-1	TRBV5-8	ASSWDYYNEQF
TRBJ2-7	TRBV27	ASSRNRDYNYEQY
TRBJ1-1	TRBV5-4	ASSSDRVTEAF
TRBJ1-3	TRBV10-3	AVRPIAGTVGNTIY
TRBJ2-7	TRBV19	ASSIALREAYEQY
TRBJ2-2	TRBV25-1	ASSDPRTGNTGELF
TRBJ2-7	TRBV29-1	SVGGSYEQY
TRBJ2-7	TRBV5-1	ASSPGLAGGPGEQY
TRBJ1-5	TRBV2	ASNRPNQPQH
TRBJ2-1	TRBV30	AWTSGSSYNEQF
TRBJ1-1	TRBV5-4	ASSRGGSGVMVRANTEAF
TRBJ1-5	TRBV30	AWIPKGQGINQPQH
TRBJ2-5	TRBV18	ASSPFSGSQETQY
TRBJ1-2	TRBV11-3	ASSLVCSYGYT
TRBJ1-1	TRBV25-1	ASAHITEAF